This entry lists 3 T cell receptor beta chains sequenced from one sample in a study of blood T cell repertoires in COVID-19. The data were produced by immunoSEQ multiplex PCR, yet TCRdb's version contains in-frame clones alone and is incomplete. The sample carries 55,000 to 75,000 clones, 70% to 90% recorded once. Source material: peripheral blood. The source of these receptors is a human donor with active COVID-19. The donor label of this sample is uncertain.

V gene TRBV7-9 combines with J gene TRBJ1-1, with TRBD1 identical over 7 bases. This CDR3 is built from 14 residues. Germline V gene sequence: CDR1 SEHNR, CDR2 FQNEAQ (reference sequence). The V segment lost 3 bases and the J segment 6 bases; nucleotides outside the gene matches: 7. Here the CDR3 DNA reads TGTGCCAGCAGCTTCACAGGGGACAATTCTGAAGCTTTCTTT. This encodes CASSFTGDNSEAFF.

The V and J genes are TRBV29-1 and TRBJ1-1, with 7 positions matching TRBD1. V lost 6 bases to trimming and J lost 10 bases; unmatched junction nucleotides: 11. Germline lookup yields CDR1 SQVTM and CDR2 ANQGSEA. The CDR3 has 12 amino acids. DNA for the CDR3: TGCAGCGTGCATAATACAGGGGCCGCAGCTTTCTTT. Protein sequence: CSVHNTGAAAFF.

The V call is TRBV11-2, the J call TRBJ2-5; a weak D match, TRBD2 (6 bases). The CDR3 loop spans 18 amino acids. Germline CDR1 SGHAT, CDR2 FQNNGV. The ends were cut back, 1 base at V and 4 bases at J, with 22 bases in the middle. CDR3 bases: TGTGCCAGCAGCTTAGGGAGCCTAGCGACCTACTGGGGAGAGACCCAGTACTTC. It encodes CASSLGSLATYWGETQYF.